These 12 T cell receptor beta chains share one sample of origin, sequenced in a study of T cells in Graves' hyperthyroidism and ophthalmopathy. Amplification of TCR beta CDR3 regions was performed using RNA transcripts as template. Initially, a first-round RT-PCR of the TCR CDR3 employed the HTBI primer set. TCRdb reprocessed the multiplex PCR reads with MiXCR, giving one entry per CDR3 protein. Of 300,000 to 350,000 distinct CDR3 sequences in the sample, approximately 18% are singletons; the top ten hold around 15%. Sequencing used blood. The receptors stem from a woman aged 40 to 55 with Graves' ophthalmopathy.

The J gene is TRBJ2-5, the V gene TRBV20-1, with 7 nucleotides matching TRBD2. After removal of 8 bases from V and 5 bases from J, the junction contained 11 bases not matched to a gene. The length of the CDR3 is 13 residues. CDR1 is DFQATT and CDR2 is SNEGSKA in the germline V gene (reference sequence). The CDR3 loop is CSQRGAGLETQYF. The CDR3 nucleotides read TGCAGTCAACGCGGAGCGGGATTGGAGACCCAGTACTTC.

This clonotype was detected many times. V is TRBV28 and J is TRBJ2-7; D remains ambiguous. CDR3 length: 13 amino acids. Germline CDR1 and CDR2: MDHEN and SYDVKM. V lost 3 bases and J 3 bases, leaving 9 bases between the germline ends. The CDR3 sequence: CASSFGANYEQYF. DNA of the CDR3: TGTGCCAGCAGTTTTGGCGCCAACTACGAGCAGTACTTC.

CDR3 residues: CASSFYISDRTYEQYF. CDR3 DNA: TGTGCCAGCAGCTTCTACATCTCCGACAGGACCTACGAGCAGTACTTC. The V gene is TRBV11-2, the J gene TRBJ2-7; possible D gene TRBD1, 6 bases. Germline V gives CDR1 SGHAT, CDR2 FQNNGV. This CDR3 spans 16 amino acids. V lost 3 bases and J 2 bases, leaving 17 bases between the germline ends.

This clonotype was detected ten times or more. The chain combines TRBV6-5 with TRBJ1-1; D gene ambiguous. V was trimmed by 0 bases and J by 0 bases, leaving 8 bases between them. The CDR3 length is 15 residues. Germline CDR1 MNHEY, CDR2 SVGAGI. CDR3: CASSYSRFMNTEAFF. DNA for the CDR3: TGTGCCAGCAGTTACTCGAGATTCATGAACACTGAAGCTTTCTTT.

This clonotype was observed at least ten times. The chain links TRBV4-2 to TRBJ1-2, with a weak D call TRBD1 (6 bases). Germline CDR1 LGHNA, CDR2 YNFKEQ. The CDR3 is 17 amino acids. With 0 bases removed from V and 4 bases from J, the gap between germline ends came to 18 bases. The CDR3 sequence is CASSQDLLGWGAYGYTF. As DNA, the CDR3 is TGTGCCAGCAGCCAAGATCTGCTTGGGTGGGGGGCCTATGGCTACACCTTC.

This clonotype was observed many times. The chain uses TRBV11-2 and TRBJ2-5; TRBD1 agrees at 8 bases. The CDR3 sequence is 15 residues long. Germline CDR1 and CDR2: SGHAT and FQNNGV. The V gene end was trimmed by 5 bases and the J gene end by 4 bases; junction bases not matched to a gene: 9. The CDR3 sequence is CASSLPGTGLETQYF. CDR3 nucleotide sequence: TGTGCCAGCAGCCTCCCAGGGACAGGATTAGAGACCCAGTACTTC.

Concerning this clonotype itself: With a much larger clone just one base away, this may be a read error. The chain links TRBV11-2 to TRBJ2-2; TRBD1 or TRBD2 may be the D gene (6 bases each). This CDR3 spans 17 amino acids. Per the germline V gene, CDR1 is SGHAT and CDR2 is FQNNGV. CDR3 coding DNA: TGTGCCAGCATCTTAGTAGGGGGGCAGGCGAACACCGGGGAGCTGTTTTTT. This translates into CASILVGGQANTGELFF. Combining the CDR3 with reference TRBV11-2 and TRBJ2-2 gives the whole variable domain EAGVAQSPRYKIIEKRQSVAFWCNPISGHATLYWYQQILGQGPKLLIQFQNNGVVDDSQLPKDRFSAERLKGVDSTLKIQPAKLEDSAVYLCASILVGGQANTGELFFGEGSRLTVL.

This clonotype has ten or more counts. The chain has TRBV11-2 and TRBJ2-4; D could derive from TRBD1 or TRBD2 (5 bases each). From germline, CDR1 is SGHAT and CDR2 FQNNGV. This CDR3 is built from 14 residues. V lost 3 bases to trimming and J lost 6 bases, with 12 bases between them. CDR3 protein: CASSLSEGPNIQYF. DNA of the CDR3: TGTGCCAGCAGCTTGAGCGAGGGACCAAACATTCAGTACTTC.

This clonotype was detected ten times or more. The CDR3 region has the DNA TGTGCCAGTAGTTCGGGACCGGCCGAGATACGGCCCCAGCATTTT. Its protein product is CASSSGPAEIRPQHF. This chain joins TRBV19 and TRBJ1-5, with a possible D match to TRBD1 (5 bases). V was pared by 5 bases and J by 9 bases, with 20 bases between. The CDR3 has 15 residues. Germline V gives CDR1 LNHDA, CDR2 SQIVND (reference sequence).

This clonotype was seen a few times. The genes are TRBV5-1 and TRBJ2-4, with 10 bases matching TRBD1. Looked up from germline, CDR1 is SGHRS and CDR2 is YFSETQ. With V trimmed by 4 bases and J by 6 bases, 7 bases remained unmatched. The CDR3 covers 15 residues. Written as DNA, the CDR3 is TGCGCCAGCAGCCCGGGGACAGGGGAAGGAAACATTCAGTACTTC. It is translated as CASSPGTGEGNIQYF.

At least ten counts were recorded for this clonotype. J is TRBJ2-5 and V is TRBV18; D is unclear. The CDR3 is made up of 12 amino acids. Germline V gives CDR1 KGHSH, CDR2 LQKENI. V was pared by 3 bases and J by 5 bases, with 7 bases between. CDR3 region: CASSPLRETQYF. The DNA for the CDR3 is TGTGCCAGCTCACCCCTAAGGGAGACCCAGTACTTC.

Many counts were recorded for this clonotype. A much larger clone lies one base from this, so it may be a read error. The chain links TRBV27 to TRBJ2-7, with no clear D. This CDR3 comprises 13 residues. Germline CDR1 and CDR2: MNHEY and SMNVEV (reference sequence). CDR3 nucleotides: TGTACCAGCAGTCAAAACAACTCAGGTCGGCGGTACTTC. Translating it yields CTSSQNNSGRRYF.